This T cell receptor (beta chain) is from a study of T cell changes during pregnancy in multiple sclerosis. Assay: immunoSEQ multiplex PCR; the TCRdb copy retains only in-frame clones and omits some. The sample yields 75,000 to 95,000 clones, 93% seen once. V lost 3 bases, J lost 5 bases, and 11 bases lay in between. CDR1 is PRHDT, CDR2 FYEKMQ, per germline (reference sequence). This CDR3 has 13 amino acids. The sequence was obtained from a female donor with multiple sclerosis, enrolled in a pregnancy study. The chain is built from TRBV13 and TRBJ2-7; D is unclear. Source: peripheral blood, taken in the second trimester of pregnancy. CDR3 loop: CASSFPLRDEQYF. Here the CDR3 DNA reads TGTGCCAGCAGCTTCCCTTTACGAGACGAGCAGTACTTC. Complete variable domain (other parts from reference TRBV13 and TRBJ2-7): AAGVIQSPRHLIKEKRETATLKCYPIPRHDTVYWYQQGPGQDPQFLISFYEKMQSDKGSIPDRFSAQQFSDYHSELNMSSLELGDSALYFCASSFPLRDEQYFGPGTRLTVT.